This T cell receptor beta chain comes out of a study of glioma-infiltrating T cells after dendritic cell vaccination (dated by TCRdb to the mid-2010s). Looking at the study overall: Of the 15 glioblastoma patients in the cohort, all drawn from Phase I and II dendritic cell vaccination trials, 9 were newly diagnosed and 6 had recurrent disease. TCR sequencing metrics, including TIL content and tumor-blood repertoire overlap, were correlated with survival after dendritic cell vaccination. The vaccine consisted of monocyte-derived dendritic cells cultured roughly 7 days with IL-4 and GM-CSF, then pulsed overnight with autologous tumor lysate. Autologous tumor lysate-pulsed dendritic cell vaccination was administered to the patients between about 2003 and 2012. Deep sequencing of TCR beta CDR3 regions was used to quantify tumor-infiltrating lymphocyte content and compare tumor and blood repertoires in dendritic cell-vaccinated glioblastoma patients. Patients received three intradermal dendritic cell vaccine injections at biweekly intervals in the arm below the axilla.

CDR1 and CDR2 (MNHEY, SVGAGI) derive from the germline V gene. Including cysteine and phenylalanine, the CDR3 has 15 amino acids. Of all the DNA, just the CDR3 is kept, 45 bases in frame from base 1. For this chain, trimming is 2 bases at the V end and 5 bases at the J end, and the number of junction bases without a gene match is 6. This clone was observed a single time. The antigen it recognizes is unknown. The input lacks base qualities; no much larger clone sits a single base away. General study outcomes and caveats: The cohort was small and heterogeneous, only a few patients had full blood and tumor sets, and even fewer had initial-recurrent tumor pairs. No direct relationship between TCR clonality and survival was found, suggesting that a diverse polyclonal response may matter. The three-group TCR overlap response model was characterized as speculative, and prospective validation of the model was stated to be required. Higher estimated pretreatment TIL content predicted longer time to progression and overall survival after dendritic cell vaccination.

To be selected, patients needed enough residual fresh-frozen tumor tissue and more than two years of available survival data. None of the glioblastoma patients carried an isocitrate dehydrogenase mutation, although molecular status otherwise varied. PBMC were collected before vaccination, two weeks after the third vaccination, and at tumor progression if tumor progression occurred. The Qiagen DNeasy Blood extraction Kit was used to extract genomic DNA. The immunoSEQ assay amplified TCRB CDR3 regions from approximately 1.8 micrograms of genomic DNA, or from all available DNA when less than that amount was available. Multiplex PCR used 60 forward primers for TCR V beta segments and 13 reverse primers for J beta segments. To estimate the number of reads per starting template, synthetic control templates were added to each sample at limiting dilution. The Illumina HiSeq System generated 87 bp sequencing reads. The authors' analysis ran thus. PCR and sequencing errors were removed by a nearest neighbor algorithm that merged closely related sequences. TCR overlap was defined as the percentage of unique tumor TCR beta sequences that were also found in the peripheral blood of the same patient. The table was pulled from immuneACCESS by TCRdb, which kept in-frame rearrangements only. Such tables lose some clones; where checked, under half of the loss comes from unresolved V genes, and the rest has no known cause. The DNA was the basis for D and trimming; V, J and clone size are from that table. Here the sample has approximately 82,000 clones; about 87% occur a single time. Approximately 2.9% of the sample lies in the top ten.

The sequences come from blood, collected before dendritic cell vaccination. Recombination connected TRBV6-5 to TRBJ2-5, with TRBD2 matching 9 junction bases. The TCR sequence derives from a human donor with glioblastoma. The nucleotides read TGTGCCAGCAGTTACACGGCGGGAGGGCCCGAGACCCAGTACTTC. Translated, this gives CASSYTAGGPETQYF.